The T cell receptor (beta chain) under discussion was sequenced for a study of blood T cell repertoires in COVID-19. As for the study in general: Some COVID-19 samples were acute and others convalescent; all came from the United States, Italy and Spain. The analysed material was cDNA or gDNA that came from T cells, B-cell-depleted T cells, or PBMCs.

Germline CDR1 and CDR2: MNHEY and SVGAGI. This CDR3 has 14 amino acids. V lost 6 bases and J 7 bases, leaving 16 bases between the germline ends. As processed by the authors: How many nucleated cells were present was estimated from reference gene primer amplification. Using immunoSEQ multiplex PCR, the repertoire was profiled, and TCRdb retains in-frame clones only, with some absent. The DNA was the basis for D and trimming; V, J and clone size are from that table. The sample lists tens of thousands of clones; roughly 90% were seen once. This clone was observed a single time. The chain has TRBV6-5 and TRBJ2-1; TRBD2 might be the D (6 bases). The sequencing sample was made of peripheral blood. This receptor was taken from a man between 60 and 75 years old with active COVID-19. CDR3 DNA sequence: TGTGCCAGCAGCCTGGGAGATGCGGGAAATGAGCAGTTCTTC. Encoded protein: CASSLGDAGNEQFF.